The T cell receptor beta chain under discussion was sequenced for a study of T cell clones after liver transplantation. Study information: Immunosuppression withdrawal was tried within 2 years after liver transplantation in this trial. A pre-transplant mixed lymphocyte reaction with TCRbeta sequencing defined graft-donor-reactive clones followed in post-transplant blood. Notes on the study in general: Post-transplant time points were not standardized, so conclusions are preliminary.

In regard to this clone: The target antigen is unknown.

Data came from immunoSEQ multiplex PCR; TCRdb stores just in-frame clones and leaves some out. This sample yields about 99,000 clones, of which 80% to 85% are seen a single time; about 0.89% belongs to the top ten. Germline V gives CDR1 ENHRY, CDR2 SYGVKD. The CDR3 runs to 12 residues. After removal of 10 bases from V and 4 bases from J, the junction contained 4 bases not matched to a gene. The TCR sequence derives from a human donor who received a liver transplant. V is TRBV10-3 and J is TRBJ2-5, with 9 bases identical to TRBD2. The source was CD4+ T cells from blood, collected before liver transplant. Here the CDR3 reads CANSGGGETQYF. The DNA of the CDR3 is TGTGCCAATAGCGGGGGAGGAGAGACCCAGTACTTC.